The 27 T cell receptor beta chains given below trace back to one sample, sequenced in a study of T cell repertoires in cytomegalovirus infection. TCRdb reprocessed the reads via MiXCR and lists one record per CDR3 protein. The sample includes around 58,000 distinct CDR3 sequences, about 19% seen only once; the top ten take around 70%. These TCRs' antigens remain unknown. The source material was CD8+ T cells from cultured PBMCs, sampled from culture after CMV antigen stimulation. The receptors stem from a human donor in good health (CMV status not recorded). Some clones in this sample may be carry-over from other donors' samples.

This clonotype was counted ten times or more. The V gene is TRBV7-6, the J gene TRBJ1-1; weak D call: TRBD1 (5 bases). Germline assignment: CDR1 SGHVS and CDR2 FNYEAQ. Trimming took off 4 bases at V and 2 bases at J, with 14 bases between the two ends. CDR3 length equals 15 residues. The CDR3 is CASSSPQGRNTEAFF. In DNA, the CDR3 is TGTGCCAGCAGCTCACCCCAGGGAAGAAACACTGAAGCTTTCTTT.

This clonotype showed up just a few times. This chain joins TRBV6-2 or TRBV6-3 and TRBJ1-1, with D tentatively TRBD1 (5 bases). Looked up from germline, CDR1 is MNHEY and CDR2 is SVGEGT. There are 15 residues in the CDR3. Trimming took 2 bases from V and 4 from J, leaving 14 bases between them. CDR3 DNA: TGTGCCAGCAGTTACAGAGGGGTAGGTAGCACTGAAGCTTTCTTT. It encodes CASSYRGVGSTEAFF.

This clonotype turned up a few times. The chain recombines TRBV7-2 with TRBJ2-1; D gene unclear. The CDR3 sequence is 13 residues long. Germline loops: CDR1 SGHTA, CDR2 FQGNSA. The V and J ends lost 1 base and 0 bases respectively, with 1 base between them. CDR3: CASSLVSYNEQFF. In nucleotides, the CDR3 is TGTGCCAGCAGCTTAGTCTCCTACAATGAGCAGTTCTTC.

In this sample, this clonotype turned up a few times. This chain links TRBV7-2 with TRBJ1-4, with D unclear. CDR1 is SGHTA and CDR2 is FQGNSA in the germline V gene. V lost 5 bases and J 5 bases, leaving 12 bases between the germline ends. The CDR3 consists of 14 residues. The CDR3 protein is CASSPALLNEKLFF. DNA for the CDR3: TGTGCCAGCAGCCCGGCTCTCCTAAATGAAAAACTGTTTTTT.

This chain connects TRBV7-9 to TRBJ1-3; 7 bases are a match to TRBD1. Germline values: CDR1 SEHNR, CDR2 FQNEAQ (reference sequence). The CDR3 length is 16 residues. V trimming: 5 bases; J trimming: 0 bases; junction bases outside the gene matches: 7. The CDR3 region has the DNA TGTGCCAGCAGCCACGCCGGGACAGTCTCTGGAAACACCATATATTTT. It is translated as CASSHAGTVSGNTIYF.

Concerning this clonotype itself: The limits of the CDR3 on the DNA are not certain, so only TCRdb's listed CDR3 is given. This chain joins TRBV7-6 and TRBJ1-2; the table's D call of TRBD1 was not tested on the DNA. Germline V lookup: CDR1 SGHVS, CDR2 FNYEAQ. The CDR3 length equals 16 residues, ends included. This CDR3 is CASSSPSVAGGYGYTF.

The chain is built from TRBV6-2 or TRBV6-3 and TRBJ2-3, with 13 nucleotides matching TRBD2. The germline V gene has CDR1 MNHEY and CDR2 SVGEGT. V trimming: 2 bases; J trimming: 2 bases; junction bases outside the gene matches: 7. The CDR3 has 18 amino acids. The CDR3 region is CASSYPPGTSGVTDTQYF. The CDR3 DNA follows: TGTGCCAGCAGTTACCCTCCAGGGACTAGCGGGGTCACAGATACGCAGTATTTT.

This clonotype was detected a few times. J is TRBJ2-1 and V is TRBV6-2 or TRBV6-3; 11 bases fit TRBD1. Trimming removed 6 bases from V and 9 bases from J; junction bases left unmatched: 13. This CDR3 is built from 16 residues. Germline V gives CDR1 MNHEY, CDR2 SVGEGT. The CDR3 sequence: CASRGGMDRGRTEQFF. The CDR3 DNA is TGTGCCAGCAGGGGGGGCATGGACAGGGGGCGCACTGAGCAGTTCTTC.

The chain links TRBV6-1 to TRBJ2-1; D not certain. This CDR3 contains 13 residues. The V gene's germline CDR1 is MNHNS and CDR2 SASEGT. Deletions cut 6 bases from V and 0 bases from J, with 6 bases between. The CDR3 here is CASRAPSYNEQFF. For the CDR3, the DNA is TGTGCCAGCAGGGCCCCCTCCTACAATGAGCAGTTCTTC.

This clonotype has just a few counts. V and J are TRBV4-1 and TRBJ1-1, with D unclear. V lost 0 bases and J lost 4, with 9 bases in between. In germline, CDR1 is MGHRA, CDR2 YSYEKL. CDR3 size: 14 residues. CDR3 sequence: CASSQDGGSTEAFF. CDR3 coding DNA: TGCGCCAGCAGCCAAGATGGCGGAAGCACTGAAGCTTTCTTT.

The chain joins TRBV7-2 to TRBJ2-3; 8 nucleotides agree with TRBD2. V gave up 1 base and J gave up 1 base; unmatched junction bases: 4. Germline loops: CDR1 SGHTA, CDR2 FQGNSA. This CDR3 has 16 amino acids. CDR3 coding DNA: TGTGCCAGCAGCTTAGGCGGGGGGCGACGCACAGATACGCAGTATTTT. Translation: CASSLGGGRRTDTQYF.

The chain is built from TRBV7-2 and TRBJ2-3, with 11 bases that match TRBD2. V was clipped by 3 bases and J by 6 bases; unmatched bases: 5. The CDR3 length is 15 residues. The germline CDR1 and CDR2 sequences are SGHTA and FQGNSA. CDR3 nucleotide sequence: TGTGCCAGCAGCTTCTTTAGCGGGGGGGAGGATACGCAGTATTTT. Protein: CASSFFSGGEDTQYF.

This clonotype came up a few times. The rearrangement uses TRBV4-1 and TRBJ1-5; no reliable D call. V lost 0 bases, J lost 0 bases, and 9 bases lay in between. CDR1 is MGHRA and CDR2 is YSYEKL in the germline V gene. The CDR3 is 16 residues long. This CDR3 is CASSQDPGNSNQPQHF. DNA for the CDR3: TGCGCCAGCAGCCAAGATCCAGGCAATAGCAATCAGCCCCAGCATTTT.

The chain employs TRBV7-2 and TRBJ2-1, with D uncertain. Trimming shortened V by 5 bases and J by 10 bases, and 15 bases separated the two germline ends. This CDR3 has 13 amino acids. The V gene's germline CDR1 is SGHTA and CDR2 FQGNSA. The CDR3 sequence: CASSPLPAREQFF. CDR3 coding DNA: TGTGCCAGCAGCCCACTACCTGCCCGGGAGCAGTTCTTC. The variable domain in full, with the rest retrieved from reference TRBV7-2 and TRBJ2-1, is GAGVSQSPSNKVTEKGKDVELRCDPISGHTALYWYRQSLGQGLEFLIYFQGNSAPDKSGLPSDRFSAERTGGSVSTLTIQRTQQEDSAVYLCASSPLPAREQFFGPGTRLTVL.

This clonotype occurred a few times. This chain connects TRBV19 to TRBJ1-1, with TRBD1 matching over 7 bases. Germline values: CDR1 LNHDA, CDR2 SQIVND (reference sequence). This CDR3 is 14 amino acids long. V trimming: 5 bases; J trimming: 11 bases; junction bases outside the gene matches: 14. The CDR3 sequence is CASSQDRELPMAFF. CDR3 coding DNA: TGTGCCAGTAGTCAAGACAGGGAGCTACCGATGGCTTTCTTT.

This clonotype was observed a handful of times. V gene TRBV4-3 combines with J gene TRBJ2-7, with D possibly being TRBD1 (6 bases). V was pared by 1 base and J by 3 bases, with 7 bases between. Germline V gene sequence: CDR1 LGHNA, CDR2 YSLEER. CDR3 length equals 13 residues. The CDR3 bases are TGCGCCAGCAGCCAAGTAGGGGGCTACGAGCAGTACTTC. This codes for CASSQVGGYEQYF.

In its sample, this clonotype was seen a few times. The chain has TRBV7-2 and TRBJ2-5, with D possibly matching TRBD2 (5 bases). This CDR3 has 15 residues. V lost 3 bases, J lost 5 bases, and 16 bases lay in between. CDR1 is SGHTA, CDR2 FQGNSA, per germline. CDR3 nucleotides: TGTGCCAGCAGCTTCGGAGGCGTTGCGGAGGAGACCCAGTACTTC. Amino acid sequence: CASSFGGVAEETQYF.

J is TRBJ2-3 and V is TRBV7-9, with D unclear. Trimming took 7 bases from V and 2 from J, leaving 10 bases between them. This CDR3 comprises 13 residues. From germline, CDR1 is SEHNR and CDR2 FQNEAQ (reference sequence). CDR3 DNA: TGTGCCAGCATAGGTCGGGTCACAGATACGCAGTATTTT. Protein: CASIGRVTDTQYF.

The rearrangement joins TRBV25-1 to TRBJ2-2; no firm D call. The CDR3 contains 14 residues. V was trimmed by 1 base and J by 3 bases, leaving 6 bases between them. Germline values: CDR1 MGHDK, CDR2 SYGVNS. The CDR3 DNA reads as TGTGCCAGCAGTGAATTAGTCGACACCGGGGAGCTGTTTTTT. Translated, it gives CASSELVDTGELFF.

On this clonotype: This may be a read error, as it is one base from a much larger clone. The V and J genes are TRBV28 and TRBJ2-2; D could derive from TRBD1 or TRBD2 (5 bases each). This CDR3 has 13 residues. Per the germline V gene, CDR1 is MDHEN and CDR2 is SYDVKM. The CDR3 sequence is CASCLWGSGELFF. DNA of the CDR3: TGTGCCAGCTGTTTATGGGGGTCCGGGGAGCTGTTTTTT.

This clonotype was seen a handful of times. The chain carries TRBV12-3 or TRBV12-4 and TRBJ1-2; 9 bases are shared with TRBD1. This CDR3 has 15 residues. The J segment lost 5 bases and the V segment lost 4 bases, leaving 8 bases of the junction unmatched. The CDR3 DNA is TGTGCCAGCAGTTCCGGGACAGGGTTAATGTATGGCTACACCTTC. Encoded protein: CASSSGTGLMYGYTF.

The table lists this clonotype with a few counts. The chain recombines TRBV7-9 with TRBJ1-6, with TRBD1 identical over 7 bases. The CDR3 runs to 14 residues. With V trimmed by 2 bases and J by 7 bases, 2 bases remained unmatched. Germline-derived CDR1 and CDR2 are SEHNR and FQNEAQ (reference sequence). CDR3 DNA: TGTGCCAGCAGCTTATCACAGGGGAATTCACCCCTCCACTTT. Translation gives CASSLSQGNSPLHF.

Regarding this clonotype: Mismatch with germline at one junction end may stem from a read error. The J gene is TRBJ2-5, the V gene TRBV5-5, with a possible D match to TRBD1 (6 bases). The CDR3 extends over 13 amino acids. Germline-derived CDR1 and CDR2 are SGHKS and YYEKEE (reference sequence). The CDR3 sequence: CASSLPGEEAQYF. CDR3 nucleotide sequence: TGTGCCAGCAGCTTGCCAGGGGAAGAGGCCCAGTACTTC.

For the CDR3, the DNA is TGTGCCAGCAGTTTAGGGTCGATGACAAGGTACAATGAGCAGTTCTTC. Its translation is CASSLGSMTRYNEQFF. The chain carries TRBV12-3 or TRBV12-4 and TRBJ2-1; no clear D. The germline V and J ends were trimmed by 1 base and 4 bases, with 14 bases remaining between them. The CDR3 spans 16 residues.

The V call is TRBV27, the J call TRBJ2-3; D remains ambiguous. V lost 3 bases and J 6 bases, leaving 4 bases between the germline ends. This CDR3 has 11 amino acids. Germline V CDR1 and CDR2: MNHEY, SMNVEV (reference sequence). As DNA, the CDR3 is TGTGCCAGCAGTTTCCGGGATACGCAGTATTTT. It yields the protein CASSFRDTQYF.

This clonotype was counted a single time. This chain uses TRBV25-1 with TRBJ1-2, with unresolved D. Trimming removed 4 bases at V and 8 bases at J, with 17 bases between. Germline-derived CDR1 and CDR2 are MGHDK and SYGVNS. The CDR3 covers 14 residues. The CDR3: CASSAGRKVGGYTF. As DNA, the CDR3 is TGTGCCAGCAGTGCTGGGAGGAAAGTCGGGGGCTACACCTTC.

J is TRBJ1-1 and V is TRBV4-1; TRBD1 might be the D (6 bases). This CDR3 region has 15 residues. V lost 3 bases and J lost 3, with 14 bases in between. Germline V gene data show CDR1 as MGHRA and CDR2 as YSYEKL. The chain's CDR3 is CASSHTGGGDTEAFF. CDR3 bases: TGCGCCAGCAGCCATACGGGGGGCGGGGACACTGAAGCTTTCTTT.